This T cell receptor beta chain derives from a study of sequential checkpoint blockade in melanoma. Study as a whole: Each arm's sequence ended with maintenance nivolumab.

Clones were read by immunoSEQ multiplex PCR, and TCRdb kept only the in-frame ones, dropping some. In the table there are about 12,000 clones, roughly 26% of which are singletons. The treatment denotes: randomized to nivolumab then ipilimumab (arm A) or the reverse (arm B). Germline V gene sequence: CDR1 KGHSH, CDR2 LQKENI. The CDR3 runs 17 residues. Deletions cut 3 bases from V and 0 bases from J, with 16 bases between. Sequenced here: tumor tissue (inferred from file names), sampled from a patient given nivolumab and ipilimumab in sequence. The receptor was derived from a human donor with melanoma. This chain joins TRBV18 and TRBJ2-3; perhaps TRBD2 as D (6 bases). CDR3 residues: CASSPLLGGYSTDTQYF. Written as DNA, the CDR3 is TGTGCCAGCTCACCCCTTTTGGGGGGTTATAGCACAGATACGCAGTATTTT.